A single T cell receptor (beta chain) is shown here with its context. This clone qualifies as medium-sized (0.01 to 0.1%). There is no known antigen for this receptor. Base qualities are missing; no much larger clone stands one base away. This sample is drawn from a study of metastatic and nonmetastatic thyroid tumors (dated by TCRdb to about 2020). With respect to the entire study: For patients with malignant and with benign thyroid disease, the researchers compared repertoires between peripheral blood samples and tumor or nodule tissue samples. The investigation overall reported the following: TCR beta diversity was reported as significantly higher in malignant tumors than in benign nodules, in both blood and tumor samples.

None of the patients had been given any treatment before thyroid surgery. Using T-cell receptor beta sequencing, the study looked back at clinical samples from patients collected from about 2012 to 2018. The CDR3 numbers 14 residues from cysteine through phenylalanine. The kept DNA is CDR3 alone, 42 bases in frame from the first base. CDR1 and CDR2 are drawn from the germline V gene: MRHNA, SNTAGT. Unmatched junction bases come to 8, with V trimmed by 7 bases and J by 2 bases. Libraries were built with PCR. The listed sequencing device is Illumina HiSeq 4000. The TCR beta-chain CDR3 region of each patient was profiled by high-throughput sequencing. The published analysis was carried out like this. Drawing on CDR3 differences between clinicopathological groups, the researchers built a classifier meant to tell apart patients with distant-metastatic papillary thyroid cancer. Repertoire diversity was assessed with the Shannon index, and tumor-blood repertoire similarity with the Morisita-Horn index. TCRdb reprocessed the public reads (quality trimming at Q25 with fastp, clone calling with MiXCR) and kept in-frame beta chains. It is TCRdb's table, rather than the study itself, that gives the V and J calls and clone size. The sample data list about 26,000 clones, and roughly 26% of these were observed just once. The ten largest make up 6% of the sample.

The rearrangement joined TRBV6-4 to TRBJ2-7; 7 of the junction bases match TRBD1. This receptor was identified in a female donor with papillary thyroid cancer or a benign thyroid nodule (not recorded which). Some clones in this sample may be carry-over from other donors' samples. The sample consisted of blood. The CDR3 protein is CASNRTGDTYEQYF. The nucleotide sequence is TGTGCCAGCAACAGGACAGGAGATACCTACGAGCAGTACTTC.